This is a list of T cell receptor beta chains from one sample in a study of blood T cell repertoires in COVID-19. Sequenced by immunoSEQ multiplex PCR; TCRdb stores in-frame clones only, minus some. Of approximately 96,000 clones detected, nearly 95% appear once; the ten largest clones hold approximately 4.3%. Sample: peripheral blood. These receptors were collected from a human donor with active COVID-19. The donor label of this sample is uncertain. Both conserved end residues are trimmed from each CDR3.

v_call: TRBV27; cdr3_aa: ASSLMGGQETQY
v_call: TRBV6-5; cdr3_aa: ASSYSGGTEAF
v_call: TRBV12-3/TRBV12-4; cdr3_aa: ASSYGTEETQY
v_call: TRBV14; cdr3_aa: ASSRGSGGANTQY
v_call: TRBV5-6; cdr3_aa: ASSVRVGLYGEEEQF
v_call: TRBV10-2; cdr3_aa: ASKEGTGGEKLF
v_call: TRBV10-3; cdr3_aa: ATNRRGSSGNTIY
v_call: TRBV11-3; cdr3_aa: ASSRGGPTEAF
v_call: TRBV27; cdr3_aa: ASSLEQGSSYNSPLH
v_call: TRBV18; cdr3_aa: ASSPQGMSSYEQY
v_call: TRBV6-5; cdr3_aa: ASSLGSNTEAF
v_call: TRBV18; cdr3_aa: ASSPPRGQGQPQH
v_call: TRBV19; cdr3_aa: ASSIEQASTDTQY
v_call: TRBV27; cdr3_aa: ASSRFGGGLAGELF
v_call: TRBV27; cdr3_aa: ASSLSQGGTGNTIY
v_call: TRBV12-3/TRBV12-4; cdr3_aa: ASRPTGANEQF
v_call: TRBV5-1; cdr3_aa: ASSFAGGGLDNSPLH
v_call: TRBV7-2; cdr3_aa: ASSYPQTSGGLGEQF
v_call: TRBV2; cdr3_aa: ASSRQGIGELF
v_call: TRBV7-2; cdr3_aa: ASSRRDRIGEQF
v_call: TRBV3-1/TRBV3-2; cdr3_aa: ASNPGPGGTQY
v_call: TRBV11-2; cdr3_aa: ASSFQGDRSGNTEAF
v_call: TRBV18; cdr3_aa: ASSPDRNYGYT
v_call: TRBV7-9; cdr3_aa: ASSFAGTSGSTDTQY
v_call: TRBV7-7; cdr3_aa: ASSLAPEAEQY
v_call: TRBV18; cdr3_aa: ASSPGTALTKEAF
v_call: TRBV9; cdr3_aa: ASSVAGAYEQY
v_call: TRBV5-1; cdr3_aa: ASSPLLTSGGKDTQY
v_call: TRBV6-6; cdr3_aa: ASRAVGTGNNYGYT
v_call: TRBV27; cdr3_aa: ASSLSRRGGLNEQF
v_call: TRBV11-2; cdr3_aa: ASGGLVGTPLH
v_call: TRBV29-1; cdr3_aa: SVETGTAEAF
v_call: TRBV5-1; cdr3_aa: ASSLAIGPAVQETQY
v_call: TRBV5-1; cdr3_aa: ASSLTGLSGNTIY
v_call: TRBV11-3; cdr3_aa: ASSLGSGSNEKLF
v_call: TRBV7-6; cdr3_aa: ASGTGTRTYNEQF
v_call: TRBV6-1; cdr3_aa: ASSDREGNTEAF
v_call: TRBV5-4; cdr3_aa: ASSFVGDNSPLH
v_call: TRBV7-2; cdr3_aa: ASSLVAGGTGELF
v_call: TRBV5-1; cdr3_aa: ASSLVGLGYNEQF
v_call: TRBV2; cdr3_aa: ASRSLLAGGSSYNEQF
v_call: TRBV6-2/TRBV6-3; cdr3_aa: ASSPQNRGPSYEQY
v_call: TRBV7-5; cdr3_aa: ARSPRRGWRITYEQY
v_call: TRBV11-3; cdr3_aa: ASSLEGDTEAF
v_call: TRBV7-9; cdr3_aa: ASSLRGTTGELF
v_call: TRBV11-2; cdr3_aa: ASSLDRLAVDTGELF
v_call: TRBV4-3; cdr3_aa: ASSQDGGGTYEQY
v_call: TRBV9; cdr3_aa: ASSVAHSGTDTQY
v_call: TRBV24-1; cdr3_aa: ATSDFSRGRETQY
v_call: TRBV11-3; cdr3_aa: ASRLGGSSNNEQF